One and the same sample provided the 9 T cell receptor beta chains below, sequenced in a study of T-cell memory formation after mild COVID-19. From the 5' RACE reads, TCRdb called clonotypes with MiXCR, one entry per CDR3 protein. The sample carries about 430,000 distinct CDR3 sequences, about a sixth recorded once. Sample: PBMCs or a T cell subset sorted from them (not recorded which). These TCRs come from a man between 18 and 29 years old who had mild COVID-19 (a few samples of this study predate the infection). Cell type and time point are not known.

The table lists this clonotype with many counts. This rearrangement joins TRBV12-3 or TRBV12-4 to TRBJ1-1; 7 bases agree with TRBD1. After removal of 5 bases from V and 13 bases from J, the junction contained 7 bases not matched to a gene. This CDR3 has 11 amino acids. In nucleotides, the CDR3 is TGTGCCAGCAGTACTCAGGGGGTTGGTTTCTTT. This translates into CASSTQGVGFF.

Ten or more counts support this clonotype. The V and J genes are TRBV5-1 and TRBJ1-1; unclear D gene. The CDR3 runs 14 residues. CDR1 is SGHRS, CDR2 YFSETQ, per germline. V dropped 0 bases and J dropped 1 base, with 7 bases sitting between them. The DNA for the CDR3 is TGCGCCAGCAGCTTGGACAGCTCGAACACTGAAGCTTTCTTT. As protein: CASSLDSSNTEAFF.

The J gene is TRBJ2-2, the V gene TRBV29-1; D not resolved. The CDR3 sequence is 12 residues long. From germline, CDR1 is SQVTM and CDR2 ANQGSEA. Trimming removed 4 bases at V and 7 bases at J, with 10 bases between. CDR3 protein: CSVASLSGELFF. The CDR3 DNA reads TGCAGCGTTGCGTCCTTGAGCGGGGAGCTGTTTTTT.

The V call is TRBV5-1, the J call TRBJ1-2; a weak D match, TRBD1 (6 bases). CDR3 length equals 15 residues. Trimming removed 4 bases from V and 3 bases from J, with 16 bases in between. Germline V gene lookup returns CDR1 SGHRS and CDR2 YFSETQ. CDR3 in DNA: TGCGCCAGCAGCCCGGAGGGGCAGGGGTACTATGGCTACACCTTC. This encodes CASSPEGQGYYGYTF. Supplemented by reference TRBV5-1 and TRBJ1-2, the full variable domain reads KAGVTQTPRYLIKTRGQQVTLSCSPISGHRSVSWYQQTPGQGLQFLFEYFSETQRNKGNFPGRFSGRQFSNSRSEMNVSTLELGDSALYLCASSPEGQGYYGYTFGSGTRLTVV.

There are a few counts of this clonotype. This sequence joins TRBV5-1 and TRBJ1-1, with TRBD1 as a possible D gene (6 bases). CDR1 and CDR2 from the germline V gene are SGHRS and YFSETQ. V was trimmed by 1 base and J by 6 bases, leaving 16 bases between them. This CDR3 comprises 15 residues. The CDR3 spells CASSLSGRGSAEAFF. For the CDR3, the DNA is TGCGCCAGCAGCTTGTCGGGCAGGGGTAGCGCTGAAGCTTTCTTT. The full variable domain, in which reference TRBV5-1 and TRBJ1-1 provide the parts outside the CDR3, is KAGVTQTPRYLIKTRGQQVTLSCSPISGHRSVSWYQQTPGQGLQFLFEYFSETQRNKGNFPGRFSGRQFSNSRSEMNVSTLELGDSALYLCASSLSGRGSAEAFFGQGTRLTVV.

There are a few counts of this clonotype. The genes are TRBV7-9 and TRBJ2-1, with a tentative D call TRBD1 (7 bases). The CDR3 runs to 17 residues. With 5 bases removed from V and 8 bases from J, the gap between germline ends came to 25 bases. Looked up from germline, CDR1 is SEHNR and CDR2 is FQNEAQ (reference sequence). DNA of the CDR3: TGTGCCAGCAGCCCCTCAGGGGGACGGGGGAGGAGGTATGAGCAGTTCTTC. Translating it yields CASSPSGGRGRRYEQFF. The full variable domain, in which reference TRBV7-9 and TRBJ2-1 provide the parts outside the CDR3, is DTGVSQNPRHKITKRGQNVTFRCDPISEHNRLYWYRQTLGQGPEFLTYFQNEAQLEKSRLLSDRFSAERPKGSFSTLEIQRTEQGDSAMYLCASSPSGGRGRRYEQFFGPGTRLTVL.

This clonotype has only a few counts. J is TRBJ2-7 and V is TRBV7-9; D gene unclear. The CDR3 sequence is 14 residues long. CDR1 is SEHNR, CDR2 FQNEAQ, per germline (reference sequence). V gave up 5 bases and J gave up 0 bases, with 11 bases separating them. This CDR3 is CASSPPLTSYEQYF. In DNA form, the CDR3 reads TGTGCCAGCAGCCCGCCCTTAACCTCCTACGAGCAGTACTTC.

This clonotype occurred a few times. The gene calls are TRBV10-3 and TRBJ2-7; D possibly corresponds to TRBD1 (5 bases). V lost 7 bases and J lost 5, with 18 bases in between. The germline CDR1 and CDR2 sequences are ENHRY and SYGVKD. The CDR3 is 14 amino acids. CDR3 sequence: CAIKRKDTYHEQYF. The DNA for the CDR3 is TGTGCCATCAAAAGAAAGGACACGTACCACGAGCAGTACTTC.

This clonotype was found a few times. The chain employs TRBV20-1 and TRBJ2-5; D may be TRBD2 (6 bases). The CDR3 contains 14 residues. The V end lost 3 bases, the J end lost 9 bases, and 20 bases lay between the germline ends. From germline, CDR1 is DFQATT and CDR2 SNEGSKA (reference sequence). The CDR3 spells CSARVTGEKGAQYF. The DNA for the CDR3 is TGCAGTGCTAGGGTAACGGGGGAGAAGGGTGCCCAGTACTTC.